One and the same sample provided the 10 T cell receptor beta chains below, sequenced in a study of blood T cells in healthy people across ages. Primers used in a second PCR of roughly 7 to 12 cycles were a sample-barcoded 5' primer and a J-beta primer mix. One entry per CDR3 protein results from TCRdb running MiXCR on the 5' RACE reads. The sample yields roughly 1.9 million distinct CDR3 sequences, about two fifths seen once. Sequenced material: blood. The receptors originated from a human donor in good health.

V is TRBV2 and J is TRBJ2-5; perhaps TRBD2 as D (5 bases). Trimming removed 7 bases from V and 5 bases from J, with 14 bases in between. The CDR3 runs 13 residues. Germline CDR1 and CDR2: SNHLY and FYNNEI. CDR3 sequence: CASKLGRMETQYF. As DNA, the CDR3 is TGTGCCAGCAAGTTGGGGAGAATGGAGACCCAGTACTTC. Using reference TRBV2 and TRBJ2-5 for the parts outside the CDR3, the full variable domain is EPEVTQTPSHQVTQMGQEVILRCVPISNHLYFYWYRQILGQKVEFLVSFYNNEISEKSEIFDDQFSVERPDGSNFTLKIRSTKLEDSAMYFCASKLGRMETQYFGPGTRLLVL.

V usage is TRBV6-2 or TRBV6-3 and J usage is TRBJ1-5; D uncertain. Germline V gene lookup returns CDR1 MNHEY and CDR2 SVGEGT. The CDR3 is made up of 14 amino acids. V was cut by 6 bases and J by 2 bases, with 11 bases left in between. The CDR3 DNA reads TGTGCCAGCAGCGACATATTAGGCAATCAGCCCCAGCATTTT. Protein product: CASSDILGNQPQHF.

This chain's CDR3 is CASSLFVGSNEQFF. The CDR3 coding sequence is TGTGCCAGCAGTTTATTTGTGGGAAGCAATGAGCAGTTCTTC. This chain connects TRBV12-3 or TRBV12-4 to TRBJ2-1; D not resolved. The V gene lost 2 bases and the J gene lost 6 bases, with 11 bases spanning the gap. CDR3 length equals 14 residues.

A few counts support this clonotype. The V gene is TRBV25-1, the J gene TRBJ2-7; D is unclear. Per the germline V gene, CDR1 is MGHDK and CDR2 is SYGVNS. Trimming pared 1 base from V and 3 bases from J, leaving 7 bases between. The CDR3 totals 13 residues. The CDR3 bases are TGTGCCAGCAGTGAATTTTATGACTACGAGCAGTACTTC. It translates to CASSEFYDYEQYF.

This chain links TRBV3-1 with TRBJ2-4; 7 nucleotides align to TRBD2. This CDR3 spans 16 amino acids. Germline assignment: CDR1 LGHDT and CDR2 YNNKEL (reference sequence). Trimming took 1 base from V and 3 from J; bases not matched to a gene: 6. The CDR3 reads CASSQVPSGDKNIQYF. The CDR3 DNA follows: TGTGCCAGCAGCCAAGTTCCTAGCGGTGACAAAAACATTCAGTACTTC.

This clonotype was found a few times. The chain has TRBV7-8 and TRBJ2-5; D could derive from TRBD1 or TRBD2 (5 bases each). V was trimmed by 5 bases and J by 5 bases, leaving 18 bases between them. CDR3 size: 15 residues. Per the germline V gene, CDR1 is SGHVS and CDR2 is FQNEAQ. The CDR3: CASSPTGTYGETQYF. CDR3 in DNA: TGTGCCAGCAGCCCAACCGGGACCTACGGGGAGACCCAGTACTTC.

This clonotype appeared a single time. The chain combines TRBV29-1 with TRBJ2-5; 7 bases map to TRBD1. The J call may not be correct, given that the DNA end is closer to TRBJ2-7. Germline V lookup: CDR1 SQVTM, CDR2 ANQGSEA. The CDR3 consists of 15 residues. CDR3 nucleotide sequence: TGCAGCGCACGACAGGGCTCGGTAACCTACTACGAGCAGTACTTC. This sequence encodes CSARQGSVTYYEQYF.

This chain connects TRBV5-1 to TRBJ1-2; D unclear. The V end was cut by 4 bases, the J end by 7 bases, with 14 bases between. The CDR3 runs 13 residues. Germline V gene data show CDR1 as SGHRS and CDR2 as YFSETQ. CDR3 coding DNA: TGCGCCAGCAGCCCCACCGGATGGAGTGGCTACACCTTC. It encodes CASSPTGWSGYTF.

The chain links TRBV15 to TRBJ2-3; D remains unclear. The CDR3 runs 12 residues. Between the trimmed V and J ends, which lost 6 bases and 7 bases, there was a span of 11 bases. Germline values: CDR1 LNHNV, CDR2 YYDKDF (reference sequence). CDR3 nucleotide sequence: TGTGCCACCAGTATCGACCTGAATACGCAGTATTTT. Its protein product is CATSIDLNTQYF.

V usage is TRBV30 and J usage is TRBJ1-2; D unclear. This CDR3 has 13 residues. The germline V gene encodes CDR1 GTSNPN and CDR2 SVGIG (reference sequence). V was clipped by 0 bases and J by 4 bases, with 9 bases between them. In DNA, the CDR3 is TGTGCCTGGAGTGTACTACGTACCTATGGCTACACCTTC. Residues: CAWSVLRTYGYTF.